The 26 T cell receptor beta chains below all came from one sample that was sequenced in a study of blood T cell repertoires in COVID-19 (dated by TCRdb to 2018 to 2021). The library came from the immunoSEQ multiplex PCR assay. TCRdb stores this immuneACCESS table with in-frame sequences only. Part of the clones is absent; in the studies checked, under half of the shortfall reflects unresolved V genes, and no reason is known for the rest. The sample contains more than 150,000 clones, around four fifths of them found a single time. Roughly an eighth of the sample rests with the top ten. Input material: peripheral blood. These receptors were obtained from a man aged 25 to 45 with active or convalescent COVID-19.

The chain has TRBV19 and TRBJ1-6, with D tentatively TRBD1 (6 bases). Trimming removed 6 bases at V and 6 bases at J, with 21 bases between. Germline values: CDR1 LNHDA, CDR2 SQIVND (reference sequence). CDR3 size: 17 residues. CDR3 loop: CASSLSRGGASNSPLHF. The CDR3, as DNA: TGTGCCAGTAGCCTCTCGCGGGGGGGGGCAAGTAATTCACCCCTCCACTTT.

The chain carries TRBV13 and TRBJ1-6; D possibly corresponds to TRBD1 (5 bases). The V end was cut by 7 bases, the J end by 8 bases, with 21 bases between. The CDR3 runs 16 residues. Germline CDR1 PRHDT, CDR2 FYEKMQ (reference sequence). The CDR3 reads CASNPGLKVGDSPLHF. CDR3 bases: TGTGCCAGCAACCCGGGACTCAAGGTTGGGGATTCACCCCTCCACTTT.

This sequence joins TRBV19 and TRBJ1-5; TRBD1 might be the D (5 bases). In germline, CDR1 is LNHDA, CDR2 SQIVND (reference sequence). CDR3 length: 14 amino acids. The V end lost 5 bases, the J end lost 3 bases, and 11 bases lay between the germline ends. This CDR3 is CASSDQGNNQPQHF. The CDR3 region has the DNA TGTGCCAGTAGTGACCAGGGCAACAATCAGCCCCAGCATTTT.

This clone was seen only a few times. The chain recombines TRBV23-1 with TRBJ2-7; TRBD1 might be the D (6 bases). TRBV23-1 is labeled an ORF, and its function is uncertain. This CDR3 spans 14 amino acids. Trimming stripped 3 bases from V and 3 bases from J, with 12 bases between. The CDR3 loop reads CASSHRQGCYEQYV. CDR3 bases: TGCGCCAGCAGTCACAGGCAGGGGTGCTACGAGCAGTACGTC.

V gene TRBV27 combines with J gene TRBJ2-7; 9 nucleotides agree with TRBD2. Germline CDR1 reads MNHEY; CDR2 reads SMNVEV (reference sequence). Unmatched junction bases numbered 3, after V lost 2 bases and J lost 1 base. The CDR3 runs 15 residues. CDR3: CASSLSLAGSYEQYF. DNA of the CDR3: TGTGCCAGCAGTTTAAGCCTAGCGGGGTCCTACGAGCAGTACTTC.

The CDR3 sequence is CASSGRRDYNSPLHF. The CDR3 region has the DNA TGTGCCAGCAGTGGCCGACGGGATTATAATTCACCCCTCCACTTT. The chain employs TRBV11-2 and TRBJ1-6, with D unclear. Germline loops: CDR1 SGHAT, CDR2 FQNNGV. V was cut by 6 bases and J by 4 bases, with 13 bases left in between. This CDR3 is built from 15 residues.

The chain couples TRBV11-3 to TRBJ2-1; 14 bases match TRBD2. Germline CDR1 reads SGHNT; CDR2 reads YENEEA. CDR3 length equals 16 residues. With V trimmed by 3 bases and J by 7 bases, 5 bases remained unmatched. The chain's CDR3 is CASSLGLAGVRNEQFF. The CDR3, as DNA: TGTGCCAGCAGCTTGGGACTAGCGGGAGTACGGAATGAGCAGTTCTTC.

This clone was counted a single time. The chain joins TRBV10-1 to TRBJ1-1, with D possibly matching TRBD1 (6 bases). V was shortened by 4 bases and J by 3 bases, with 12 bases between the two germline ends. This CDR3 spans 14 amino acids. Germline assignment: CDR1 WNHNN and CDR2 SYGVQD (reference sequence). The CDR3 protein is CASSAQGTDTEAFF. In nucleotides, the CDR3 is TGCGCCAGCAGTGCACAGGGAACGGACACTGAAGCTTTCTTT.

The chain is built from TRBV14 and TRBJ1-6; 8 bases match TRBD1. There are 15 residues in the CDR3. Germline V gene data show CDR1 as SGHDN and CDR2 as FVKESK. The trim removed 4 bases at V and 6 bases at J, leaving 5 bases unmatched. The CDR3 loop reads CASSPRGQANSPLHF. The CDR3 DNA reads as TGTGCCAGCAGCCCGCGGGGACAGGCTAATTCACCCCTCCACTTT.

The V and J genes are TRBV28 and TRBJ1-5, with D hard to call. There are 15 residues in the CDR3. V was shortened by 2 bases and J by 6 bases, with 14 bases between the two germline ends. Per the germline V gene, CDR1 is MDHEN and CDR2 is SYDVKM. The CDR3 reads CASSLHPGFRQPQHF. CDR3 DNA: TGTGCCAGCAGTTTACACCCCGGGTTTCGTCAGCCCCAGCATTTT.

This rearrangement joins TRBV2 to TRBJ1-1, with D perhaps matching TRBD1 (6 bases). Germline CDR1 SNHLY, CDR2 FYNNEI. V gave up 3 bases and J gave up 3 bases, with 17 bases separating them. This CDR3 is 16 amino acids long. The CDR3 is CASSEGTLGVDTEAFF. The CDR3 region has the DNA TGTGCCAGCAGTGAGGGGACACTCGGGGTCGACACTGAAGCTTTCTTT.

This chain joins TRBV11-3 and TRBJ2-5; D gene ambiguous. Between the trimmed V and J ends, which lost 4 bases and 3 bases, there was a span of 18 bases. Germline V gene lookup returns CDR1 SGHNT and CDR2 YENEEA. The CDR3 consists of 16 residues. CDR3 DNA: TGTGCCAGCAGCTCCGACCTTCGAAGAGGAGAAGAGACCCAGTACTTC. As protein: CASSSDLRRGEETQYF.

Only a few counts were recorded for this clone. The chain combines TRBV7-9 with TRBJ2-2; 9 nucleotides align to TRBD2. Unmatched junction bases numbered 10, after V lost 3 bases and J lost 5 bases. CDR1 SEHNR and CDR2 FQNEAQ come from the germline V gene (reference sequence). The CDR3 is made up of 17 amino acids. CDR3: CASSFPSGTSRTGELFF. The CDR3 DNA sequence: TGTGCCAGCAGCTTCCCCTCCGGGACTAGCCGGACCGGGGAGCTGTTTTTT.

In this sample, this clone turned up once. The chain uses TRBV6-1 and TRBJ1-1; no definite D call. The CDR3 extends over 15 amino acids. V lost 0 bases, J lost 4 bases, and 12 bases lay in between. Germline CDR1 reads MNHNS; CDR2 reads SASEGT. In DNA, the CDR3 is TGTGCCAGCAGTGAAGCAATATGGGGAGGCACTGAAGCTTTCTTT. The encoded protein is CASSEAIWGGTEAFF.

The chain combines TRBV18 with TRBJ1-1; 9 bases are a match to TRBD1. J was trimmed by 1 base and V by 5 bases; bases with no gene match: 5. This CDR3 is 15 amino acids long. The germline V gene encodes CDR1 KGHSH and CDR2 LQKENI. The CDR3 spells CASSKRTGENTEAFF. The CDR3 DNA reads TGTGCCAGCTCAAAGCGGACAGGGGAGAACACTGAAGCTTTCTTT.

Here the CDR3 DNA reads TGTGCCAGCTCACCAACAGGGGGCTCGTTTAACTATGGCTACACCTTC. This translates into CASSPTGGSFNYGYTF. V is TRBV18 and J is TRBJ1-2; 9 bases align to TRBD1. V trimming: 2 bases; J trimming: 1 base; junction bases outside the gene matches: 5. Germline V lookup: CDR1 KGHSH, CDR2 LQKENI. The CDR3 has 16 residues. The variable domain in full, completed from reference TRBV18 and TRBJ1-2, reads NAGVMQNPRHLVRRRGQEARLRCSPMKGHSHVYWYRQLPEEGLKFMVYLQKENIIDESGMPKERFSAEFPKEGPSILRIQQVVRGDSAAYFCASSPTGGSFNYGYTFGSGTRLTVV.

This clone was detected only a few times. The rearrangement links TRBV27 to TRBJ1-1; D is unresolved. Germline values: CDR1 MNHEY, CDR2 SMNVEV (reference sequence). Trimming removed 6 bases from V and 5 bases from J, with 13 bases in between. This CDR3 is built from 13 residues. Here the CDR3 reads CASSIGGMTEAFF. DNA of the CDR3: TGTGCCAGCAGCATAGGCGGGATGACTGAAGCTTTCTTT.

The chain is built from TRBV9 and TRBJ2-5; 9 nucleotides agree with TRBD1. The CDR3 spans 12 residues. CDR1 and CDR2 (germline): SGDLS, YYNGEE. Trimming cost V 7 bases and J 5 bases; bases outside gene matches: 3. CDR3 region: CASGTGLETQYF. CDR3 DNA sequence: TGTGCCAGCGGGACAGGGTTGGAGACCCAGTACTTC.

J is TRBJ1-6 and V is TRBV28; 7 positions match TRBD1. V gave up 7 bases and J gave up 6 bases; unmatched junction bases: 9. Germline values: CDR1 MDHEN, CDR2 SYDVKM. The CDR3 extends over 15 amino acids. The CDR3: CASKGGRERNSPLHF. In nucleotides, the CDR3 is TGTGCCAGCAAAGGGGGCCGGGAGCGTAATTCACCCCTCCACTTT. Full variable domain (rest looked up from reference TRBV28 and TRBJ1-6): DVKVTQSSRYLVKRTGEKVFLECVQDMDHENMFWYRQDPGLGLRLIYFSYDVKMKEKGDIPEGYSVSREKKERFSLILESASTNQTSMYLCASKGGRERNSPLHFGNGTRLTVT.

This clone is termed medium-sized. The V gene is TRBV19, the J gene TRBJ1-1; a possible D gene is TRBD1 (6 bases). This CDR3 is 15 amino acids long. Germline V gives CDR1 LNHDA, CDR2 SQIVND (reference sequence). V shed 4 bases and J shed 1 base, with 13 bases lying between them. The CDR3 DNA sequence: TGTGCCAGTAGTAAGCACAGGGTATCGAACACTGAAGCTTTCTTT. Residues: CASSKHRVSNTEAFF.

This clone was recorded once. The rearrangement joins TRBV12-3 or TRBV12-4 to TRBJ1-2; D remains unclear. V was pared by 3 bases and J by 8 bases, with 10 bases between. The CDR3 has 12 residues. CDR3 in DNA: TGTGCCAGCAGTTTTGCACAGCGGGGCTACACCTTC. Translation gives CASSFAQRGYTF.

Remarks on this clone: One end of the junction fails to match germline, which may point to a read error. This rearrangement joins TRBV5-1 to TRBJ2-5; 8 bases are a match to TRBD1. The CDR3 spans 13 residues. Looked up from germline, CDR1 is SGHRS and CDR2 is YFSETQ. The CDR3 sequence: CASSLRSGQVVDF. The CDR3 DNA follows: TGCGCCAGCAGCTTGCGCTCGGGACAGGTGGTCGACTTC.

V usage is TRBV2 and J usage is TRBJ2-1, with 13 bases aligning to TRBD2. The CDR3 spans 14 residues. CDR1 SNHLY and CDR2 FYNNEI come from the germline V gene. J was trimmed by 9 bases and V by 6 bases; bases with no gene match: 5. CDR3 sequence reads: CASSPTSGGTEQFF. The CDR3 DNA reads TGTGCCAGCAGCCCGACTAGCGGGGGGACTGAGCAGTTCTTC.

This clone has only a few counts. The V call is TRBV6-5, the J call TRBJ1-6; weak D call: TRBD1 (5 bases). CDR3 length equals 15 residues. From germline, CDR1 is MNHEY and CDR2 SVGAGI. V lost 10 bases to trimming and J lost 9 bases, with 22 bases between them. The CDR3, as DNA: TGTGCCACCCCGGGGGGACCCGACTCGGGTTCACCCCTCCACTTT. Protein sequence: CATPGGPDSGSPLHF.

The CDR3 nucleotides are TGCGCCAGCAGCCAAGGCTGGGGGGACGGGACTAATGAAAAACTGTTTTTT. Protein sequence: CASSQGWGDGTNEKLFF. The V call is TRBV4-1, the J call TRBJ1-4; D is possibly TRBD1 (5 bases). With 1 base removed from V and 2 bases from J, the gap between germline ends came to 14 bases. The CDR3 totals 17 residues. CDR1 and CDR2 (germline): MGHRA, YSYEKL.

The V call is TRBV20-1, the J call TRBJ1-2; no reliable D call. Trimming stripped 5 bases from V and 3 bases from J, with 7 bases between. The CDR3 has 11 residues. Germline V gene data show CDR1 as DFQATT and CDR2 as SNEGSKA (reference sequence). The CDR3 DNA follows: TGCAGTGCTCACCGGGACTATGGCTACACCTTC. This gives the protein CSAHRDYGYTF.